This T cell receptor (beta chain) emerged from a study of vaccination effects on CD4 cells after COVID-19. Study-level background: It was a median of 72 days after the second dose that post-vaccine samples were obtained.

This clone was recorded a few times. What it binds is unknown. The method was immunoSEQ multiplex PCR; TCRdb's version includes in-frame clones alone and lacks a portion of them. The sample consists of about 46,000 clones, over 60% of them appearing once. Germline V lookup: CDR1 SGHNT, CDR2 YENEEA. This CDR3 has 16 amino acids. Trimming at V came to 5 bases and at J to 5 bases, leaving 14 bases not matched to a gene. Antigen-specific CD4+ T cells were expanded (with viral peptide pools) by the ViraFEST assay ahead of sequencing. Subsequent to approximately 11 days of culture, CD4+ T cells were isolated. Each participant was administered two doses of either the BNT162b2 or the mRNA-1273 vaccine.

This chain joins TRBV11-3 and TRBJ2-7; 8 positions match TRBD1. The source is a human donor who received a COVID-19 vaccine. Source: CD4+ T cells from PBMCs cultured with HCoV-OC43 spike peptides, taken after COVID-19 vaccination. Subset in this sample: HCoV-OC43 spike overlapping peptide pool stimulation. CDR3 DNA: TGTGCCAGCAGCCTGACTCGGACAGGGAGTACCGACGAGCAGTACTTC. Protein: CASSLTRTGSTDEQYF.